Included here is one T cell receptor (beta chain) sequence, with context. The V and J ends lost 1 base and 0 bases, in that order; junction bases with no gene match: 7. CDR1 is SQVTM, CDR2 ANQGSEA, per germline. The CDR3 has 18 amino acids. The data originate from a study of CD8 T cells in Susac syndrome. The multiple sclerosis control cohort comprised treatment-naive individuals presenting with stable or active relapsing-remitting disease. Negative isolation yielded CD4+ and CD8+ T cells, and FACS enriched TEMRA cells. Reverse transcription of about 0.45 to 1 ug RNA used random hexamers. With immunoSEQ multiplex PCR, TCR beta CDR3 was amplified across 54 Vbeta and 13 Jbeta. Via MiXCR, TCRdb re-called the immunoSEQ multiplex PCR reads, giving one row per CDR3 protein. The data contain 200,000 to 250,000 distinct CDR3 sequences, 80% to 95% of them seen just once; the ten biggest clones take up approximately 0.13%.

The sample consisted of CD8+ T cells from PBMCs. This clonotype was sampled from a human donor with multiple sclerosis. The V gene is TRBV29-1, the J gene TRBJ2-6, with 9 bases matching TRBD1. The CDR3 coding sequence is TGCAGCGTTGAAGTGTGGGACAGGGTACCCTCTGGGGCCAACGTCCTGACTTTC. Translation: CSVEVWDRVPSGANVLTF.